This is a list of T cell receptor beta chains from one sample in a study of control samples from healthy donors and cancer patients. TCRdb keeps only in-frame clones here, not all; method: immunoSEQ multiplex PCR. The sample contains 90,000 to 100,000 clones, roughly 83% of which appear only once. The sample taken for sequencing was blood. The receptors come from a woman in her twenties or thirties in good health. Each CDR3 is given with its conserved first and last residue. A D gene is named only where the DNA matches it firmly. Some rows mark clone size as missing; the rest say once, few, many or name a class of expanded clone.

NA TRBJ1-5 TRBV6-5 TRBD1 CASRPGQGNQPQHF TGTGCCAGCAGGCCGGGACAGGGCAATCAGCCCCAGCATTTT
NA TRBJ2-2 TRBV6-5 NA CVSSLGAIGELFF TGTGTCAGCAGTTTGGGGGCGATAGGAGAGCTGTTTTTT
NA TRBJ1-5 TRBV20-1 NA CSASGDQPQHF TGCAGTGCTAGTGGCGATCAGCCCCAGCATTTT
few TRBJ1-1 TRBV5-1 NA CASSLRASNTEAFF TGCGCCAGCAGCTTGAGGGCGTCCAACACTGAAGCTTTCTTT
NA TRBJ2-7 TRBV3-1/TRBV3-2 TRBD1 CASSRKTGTGEQYF TGTGCCAGCAGCCGAAAGACAGGGACGGGGGAGCAGTACTTC
NA TRBJ2-6 TRBV7-9 NA CASSLGQSSGANVLTF TGTGCCAGCAGCTTAGGTCAGTCCTCTGGGGCCAACGTCCTGACTTTC
NA TRBJ1-5 TRBV7-9 NA CASSLAGQNQPQHF TGTGCCAGCAGCTTAGCCGGGCAGAATCAGCCCCAGCATTTT
NA TRBJ1-2 TRBV5-1 NA CASSLDGGGYGYTF TGCGCCAGCAGCTTGGACGGGGGCGGGTATGGCTACACCTTC
NA TRBJ2-5 TRBV5-1 TRBD1 CASSLVGRGSQETQYF TGCGCCAGCAGCTTGGTTGGCAGGGGGAGCCAAGAGACCCAGTACTTC
NA TRBJ2-7 TRBV7-9 NA CASSPDSRPQQYF TGTGCCAGCAGCCCCGACTCTAGACCACAGCAGTACTTC
NA TRBJ2-7 TRBV5-4 TRBD1 CASSWGTGGYEQYF TGTGCCAGCAGCTGGGGGACAGGGGGGTACGAGCAGTACTTC
NA TRBJ2-2 TRBV2 TRBD2 CASRSSGGAGELFF TGTGCCAGCAGGTCTAGCGGGGGGGCCGGGGAGCTGTTTTTT
NA TRBJ1-1 TRBV15 NA CATSRVGFPYSGTEAFF TGTGCCACCAGCAGAGTCGGGTTCCCTTATTCTGGCACTGAAGCTTTCTTT
NA TRBJ1-5 TRBV7-9 NA CAWGGGNQPQHF TGTGCCTGGGGTGGGGGCAATCAGCCCCAGCATTTT
NA TRBJ2-3 TRBV13 NA CASGLTDTQYF TGTGCCAGCGGGTTAACAGATACGCAGTATTTT
NA TRBJ1-5 TRBV19 NA CASSISTTSNQPQHF TGTGCCAGTAGTATATCGACAACTAGCAATCAGCCCCAGCATTTT
NA TRBJ1-2 TRBV6-5 TRBD1 CASGQVYGYTF TGTGCCAGCGGACAGGTCTATGGCTACACCTTC
few TRBJ2-7 TRBV7-7 NA CASSPAGDPYEQYF TGTGCCAGCAGCCCCGCAGGTGACCCCTACGAGCAGTACTTC
NA TRBJ2-3 TRBV4-2 TRBD2 CASSQEPGLAGGPATDTQYF TGTGCCAGCAGCCAAGAGCCCGGACTAGCGGGGGGACCAGCCACAGATACGCAGTATTTT
NA TRBJ2-5 TRBV5-6 NA CASSLEARPETQYF TGTGCCAGCAGCTTGGAAGCTAGACCAGAGACCCAGTACTTC
NA TRBJ2-7 TRBV11-2 NA CASSLDRSYEQYF TGTGCCAGCAGCTTAGATCGGAGCTACGAGCAGTACTTC
few TRBJ1-2 TRBV14 TRBD1 CASSPDRDYGYTF TGTGCCAGCAGCCCCGACAGGGACTATGGCTACACCTTC
NA TRBJ1-2 TRBV19 TRBD1 CASSKGQLYGYTF TGTGCCAGTAGTAAGGGACAGCTCTATGGCTACACCTTC
NA TRBJ1-6 TRBV3-1/TRBV3-2 NA CASSQNGPRPPLHF TGTGCCAGCAGCCAAAATGGTCCCCGGCCACCCCTCCACTTT
NA TRBJ2-5 TRBV7-8 NA CASSFQPSWETQYF TGTGCCAGCAGCTTCCAGCCTAGCTGGGAGACCCAGTACTTC
NA TRBJ1-2 TRBV6-5 NA CASRLGRGGYGYTF TGTGCCAGCCGCCTCGGCAGGGGTGGGTATGGCTACACCTTC
NA TRBJ2-7 TRBV30 TRBD1 CAWSNGVKGASLGEQYF TGTGCCTGGAGTAACGGGGTTAAGGGGGCGAGTTTGGGTGAGCAGTACTTC
few TRBJ1-5 TRBV15 NA CATSPGQAYQPQHF TGTGCCACCAGCCCGGGACAAGCCTATCAGCCCCAGCATTTT
NA TRBJ2-1 TRBV6-4 NA CASSEEGTAYNEQFF TGTGCCAGCAGTGAGGAGGGGACAGCTTACAATGAGCAGTTCTTC
once TRBJ1-2 TRBV19 TRBD1 CASSIDPPGTGVNYGYTF TGTGCCAGTAGTATAGATCCGCCGGGGACAGGGGTTAACTATGGCTACACCTTC
NA TRBJ1-5 TRBV6-2/TRBV6-3 NA CASSSTWNQPQHF TGTGCCAGCAGCTCTACGTGGAATCAGCCCCAGCATTTT
NA TRBJ1-4 TRBV7-6 TRBD1 CASSLAPGQGVEKLFF TGTGCCAGCAGCTTAGCGCCGGGACAGGGTGTGGAAAAACTGTTTTTT
NA TRBJ2-7 TRBV5-5 NA CASSAQGLYEQYF TGTGCCAGCAGCGCGCAGGGATTATACGAGCAGTACTTC
NA TRBJ1-2 TRBV7-8 NA CASSLLALINYGYTF TGTGCCAGCAGCTTACTCGCTCTCATAAACTATGGCTACACCTTC
NA TRBJ2-7 TRBV5-5 TRBD1 CASSSGGHEQYF TGTGCCAGCAGTTCAGGGGGCCACGAGCAGTACTTC
NA TRBJ2-3 TRBV11-2 NA CASSSSTDTQYF TGTGCCAGCAGCTCTAGCACAGATACGCAGTATTTT
few TRBJ1-2 TRBV6-6 NA CASSYSSQDGYTF TGTGCCAGCAGTTACTCTAGTCAAGATGGCTACACCTTC
NA TRBJ1-2 TRBV7-9 TRBD1 CASSEIRGGGGYTF TGTGCCAGCAGCGAGATCAGGGGGGGCGGTGGCTACACCTTC
NA TRBJ2-1 TRBV3-1/TRBV3-2 NA CASSPRGEETQFF TGTGCCAGCAGCCCCCGCGGGGAAGAAACGCAGTTCTTC
NA TRBJ1-2 TRBV6-1 NA CASSEDRDRRNYGYTF TGTGCCAGCAGTGAAGACCGGGACCGCAGAAACTATGGCTACACCTTC
NA TRBJ2-1 TRBV7-2 NA CASSPASTFYEQFF TGTGCCAGCAGTCCGGCCTCAACATTCTATGAGCAGTTCTTC
NA TRBJ1-1 TRBV12-1 NA CASSLKGQGHFHMNTEAFF TGTGCCAGCAGCCTCAAGGGACAGGGTCATTTCCATATGAACACTGAAGCTTTCTTT
once TRBJ1-3 TRBV9 NA CASSGASGNTIYF TGTGCCAGCAGTGGGGCCTCTGGAAACACCATATATTTT
NA TRBJ1-2 TRBV2 NA CASSVKEGGGYTF TGTGCCAGCAGTGTCAAAGAGGGAGGTGGCTACACCTTC
NA TRBJ2-1 TRBV25-1 NA CASSAPGTDNEQFF TGTGCCAGCAGTGCCCCCGGGACGGACAATGAGCAGTTCTTC
NA TRBJ2-3 TRBV5-1 NA CASSLDRGAADTQYF TGCGCCAGCAGCTTGGACCGGGGGGCGGCAGATACGCAGTATTTT
NA TRBJ1-6 TRBV5-1 NA CASSLSGDGSPLHF TGCGCCAGCAGCTTGTCAGGGGATGGTTCACCCCTCCACTTT
NA TRBJ2-7 TRBV24-1 NA CATSDSTGPYEQYF TGTGCCACCAGTGATTCTACAGGTCCCTACGAGCAGTACTTC
NA TRBJ1-5 TRBV19 TRBD1 CASSLLGTGGRNQPQHF TGTGCCAGTAGTTTACTAGGGACAGGGGGTCGCAATCAGCCCCAGCATTTT
NA TRBJ2-1 TRBV19 TRBD2 CASSSSSGGAAQFF TGTGCCAGTAGTTCGTCTAGCGGGGGGGCAGCTCAGTTCTTC
NA TRBJ2-3 TRBV2 NA CASSDWRGTTDTQYF TGTGCCAGCAGTGATTGGAGGGGGACCACAGATACGCAGTATTTT
NA TRBJ1-2 TRBV5-8 TRBD1 CASSSTGMGYGYTF TGTGCCAGCAGCTCGACAGGGATGGGCTATGGCTACACCTTC
NA TRBJ2-5 TRBV15 NA CATEEGPKETQYF TGTGCCACCGAAGAGGGACCAAAAGAGACCCAGTACTTC